Sequencing of this T cell receptor beta chain was carried out in a study of blood T cell repertoires in COVID-19. Across the study: Nucleic acid was either cDNA or gDNA, and it came from T cells, B-cell-depleted T cells, or PBMCs.

V dropped 3 bases and J dropped 0 bases, with 10 bases sitting between them. Germline CDR1 and CDR2: SGDLS and YYNGEE. The CDR3 loop spans 15 amino acids. Generated by immunoSEQ multiplex PCR, the TCRdb table keeps only in-frame clones and is missing some. The profile shows fewer than 200,000 clones, more than 75% of them singletons. The rearrangement links TRBV9 to TRBJ1-3; TRBD1 is a possible D gene (6 bases). This TCR was sampled from a woman aged 70-85 years with COVID-19, enrolled during active disease. The sequencing sample was made of peripheral blood. DNA of the CDR3: TGTGCCAGCAGCGCCGAGGACAGCTCTGGAAACACCATATATTTT. The encoded protein is CASSAEDSSGNTIYF.